Listed below are T cell receptor beta chains from one sample, sequenced in a study of T cells after yellow fever vaccination. TCRdb fed the 5' RACE reads into MiXCR, producing one record per CDR3 protein. The table shows 320,000 or so distinct CDR3 sequences, with approximately 8% occurring only once. The input for sequencing was PBMCs, taken roughly 46 days after the first yellow fever vaccination. All receptors derive from a young man who received the YFV17D yellow fever vaccine. CDR3s include the opening cysteine and the closing phenylalanine or tryptophan. A D gene is named only where the DNA matches it firmly. Some rows mark clone size as missing; the rest say once, few, many or name a class of expanded clone.

CDR3nt: TGTGCCAGCAGCTTAGATCCGCGGGATACGCAGTATTTT
CDR3aa: CASSLDPRDTQYF
v_gene: TRBV11-2
d_gene: .
abundance: .
j_gene: TRBJ2-3

CDR3nt: TGTGCCAGCAGTTTTGGTGTCGCCTACGAGCAGTACTTC
CDR3aa: CASSFGVAYEQYF
v_gene: TRBV12-3/TRBV12-4
d_gene: .
abundance: many
j_gene: TRBJ2-7

CDR3nt: TGTGCCAGCAGTCTGGCCGACATCTACAATGAGCAGTTCTTC
CDR3aa: CASSLADIYNEQFF
v_gene: TRBV27
d_gene: .
abundance: .
j_gene: TRBJ2-1

CDR3nt: TGTGCCTGGAGTTCTAACCCCAATCAGCCCCAGCATTTT
CDR3aa: CAWSSNPNQPQHF
v_gene: TRBV30
d_gene: .
abundance: .
j_gene: TRBJ1-5

CDR3nt: TGTGCCAGCAGCGGATTGGTGATTTCCGGGGAGCTGTTTTTT
CDR3aa: CASSGLVISGELFF
v_gene: TRBV7-2
d_gene: .
abundance: few
j_gene: TRBJ2-2

CDR3nt: TGTGCCAGCAGCTTAGGATGGGGGGCAGGCACAGATACGCAGTATTTT
CDR3aa: CASSLGWGAGTDTQYF
v_gene: TRBV7-6
d_gene: .
abundance: .
j_gene: TRBJ2-3

CDR3nt: TGTGCCAGCAGCCGGTCGGGAAGCTGGAACTATGGCTACACCTTC
CDR3aa: CASSRSGSWNYGYTF
v_gene: TRBV7-9
d_gene: .
abundance: few
j_gene: TRBJ1-2

CDR3nt: TGCGCCAGCAGCCAAGAGAAGGGCGGGGGGGCCGACGGGGAGCTGTTTTTT
CDR3aa: CASSQEKGGGADGELFF
v_gene: TRBV4-3
d_gene: TRBD2
abundance: many
j_gene: TRBJ2-2

CDR3nt: TGTGCCAGCAGTTGGACTAGCGGGGGGGACAATGAGCAGTTCTTC
CDR3aa: CASSWTSGGDNEQFF
v_gene: TRBV12-3/TRBV12-4
d_gene: TRBD2
abundance: many
j_gene: TRBJ2-1

CDR3nt: TGCGCCAGCAAGTATGGGGGCGGCACTAGCACAGATACGCAGTATTTT
CDR3aa: CASKYGGGTSTDTQYF
v_gene: TRBV5-1
d_gene: .
abundance: few
j_gene: TRBJ2-3

CDR3nt: TGTGCCAGCTCACCCAGGGACCTGATATCACCCCTCCACTTT
CDR3aa: CASSPRDLISPLHF
v_gene: TRBV18
d_gene: .
abundance: many
j_gene: TRBJ1-6

CDR3nt: TGTGCCAGCAGCCCCGGGACAATGGAGCAGTTCTTC
CDR3aa: CASSPGTMEQFF
v_gene: TRBV11-2
d_gene: .
abundance: .
j_gene: TRBJ2-1

CDR3nt: TGCGCCAGCAGTCCCGATAAAGGACTGGGGTCAGCAGGGACCCAGTACTTC
CDR3aa: CASSPDKGLGSAGTQYF
v_gene: TRBV5-1
d_gene: .
abundance: few
j_gene: TRBJ2-5

CDR3nt: TGCGCCAGCAGCCAAGATCCGGGGACCCAAAATTCACCCCTCCACTTT
CDR3aa: CASSQDPGTQNSPLHF
v_gene: TRBV4-3
d_gene: .
abundance: .
j_gene: TRBJ1-6

CDR3nt: TGTGCCAGCGCCGCCAACCCCTCGGACAGAGAAGCTTTCTTT
CDR3aa: CASAANPSDREAFF
v_gene: TRBV6-1
d_gene: .
abundance: .
j_gene: TRBJ1-1

CDR3nt: TGTGCCAGCAGCGTAAGTCCATCTGAAGTCCGTGGGGAGACCCAGTACTTC
CDR3aa: CASSVSPSEVRGETQYF
v_gene: TRBV9
d_gene: .
abundance: .
j_gene: TRBJ2-5

CDR3nt: TGTGCCAGCAGTTCTAACAGGGGCGCCTATAGCAATCAGCCCCAGCATTTT
CDR3aa: CASSSNRGAYSNQPQHF
v_gene: TRBV2
d_gene: TRBD1
abundance: many
j_gene: TRBJ1-5

CDR3nt: TGCGCCAGCAGCCGACCGGGACAGAGGTCAGATACGCAGTATTTT
CDR3aa: CASSRPGQRSDTQYF
v_gene: TRBV5-1
d_gene: TRBD1
abundance: few
j_gene: TRBJ2-3

CDR3nt: TGCGCCAGCAAACAGGGGGCGGACACTGAAGCTTTCTTT
CDR3aa: CASKQGADTEAFF
v_gene: TRBV5-1
d_gene: TRBD1
abundance: few
j_gene: TRBJ1-1

CDR3nt: TGCAGCGTTGACCGAGGGGACACCGGGGAGCTGTTTTTT
CDR3aa: CSVDRGDTGELFF
v_gene: TRBV29-1
d_gene: .
abundance: many
j_gene: TRBJ2-2

CDR3nt: TGTGCCAGCAGCGTAGGGTACAGGATGACAGGTGAAGCTTTCTTT
CDR3aa: CASSVGYRMTGEAFF
v_gene: TRBV9
d_gene: .
abundance: .
j_gene: TRBJ1-1

CDR3nt: TGTGCCAGCAGCTTCAACGGCCTCCGCCTCCCGGATACGCAGTATTTT
CDR3aa: CASSFNGLRLPDTQYF
v_gene: TRBV7-9
d_gene: .
abundance: .
j_gene: TRBJ2-3

CDR3nt: TGTGCCATCAATACAGGGGAGGCTGGAAACACCATATATTTT
CDR3aa: CAINTGEAGNTIYF
v_gene: TRBV10-3
d_gene: TRBD1
abundance: few
j_gene: TRBJ1-3

CDR3nt: TGCGCCAGCAGCCGCCAAGTCTTGGATCAGCCCCTGCATTTT
CDR3aa: CASSRQVLDQPLHF
v_gene: TRBV4-3
d_gene: .
abundance: .
j_gene: TRBJ1-5

CDR3nt: TGCGCCAGCAGCCCCACGGGTCGGCTAGCGGGGGGTCAAGAGACCCAGTACTTC
CDR3aa: CASSPTGRLAGGQETQYF
v_gene: TRBV4-3
d_gene: TRBD2
abundance: .
j_gene: TRBJ2-5